These 29 T cell receptor beta chains were sequenced from one sample in a study of cytomegalovirus exposure and HLA in healthy donors. A multiplex PCR was run with 60 Vbeta primers and 13 Jbeta primers. Produced via immunoSEQ multiplex PCR; TCRdb's table is partial and in-frame only. The sample yields approximately 130,000 clones, roughly 9% seen once. Source material: PBMCs. The receptors were sampled from a woman between 40 and 50 years old in good health and CMV-seropositive.

CDR3 DNA sequence: TGTGCCAGCAGGTCAGGGCTTAGCACAGATACGCAGTATTTT. As protein: CASRSGLSTDTQYF. The chain recombines TRBV6-6 with TRBJ2-3; tentative D call: TRBD1 (5 bases). Trimming pared 6 bases from V and 0 bases from J, leaving 10 bases between. The CDR3 totals 14 residues. Germline CDR1 and CDR2: MNHNY and SVGAGI (reference sequence).

This clone was seen at least ten times. V gene TRBV6-1 combines with J gene TRBJ1-6, with D possibly matching TRBD1 (5 bases). Germline CDR1 is MNHNS and CDR2 is SASEGT. Trimming took 4 bases from V and 10 from J, leaving 5 bases between them. CDR3 length: 11 amino acids. The CDR3 loop is CASSGQSPLHF. CDR3 DNA: TGTGCCAGCAGTGGACAGTCACCCCTCCACTTT.

V is TRBV5-6 and J is TRBJ1-5; D ambiguous. The CDR3 is 15 amino acids. Germline CDR1 SGHDT, CDR2 YYEEEE. Trimming left V 3 bases short and J 2 bases short, with 12 bases between. The CDR3 bases are TGTGCCAGCAGCTCGACACCCTTGGGCAATCAGCCCCAGCATTTT. This sequence encodes CASSSTPLGNQPQHF.

This clone occurred a few times. The chain carries TRBV5-1 and TRBJ2-2, with 10 bases lining up with TRBD2. Germline V gene data show CDR1 as SGHRS and CDR2 as YFSETQ. This CDR3 is 17 amino acids long. The J segment lost 0 bases and the V segment lost 1 base, leaving 3 bases of the junction unmatched. The DNA of the CDR3 is TGCGCCAGCAGCTTGACTAGCGGGGCTACGAACACCGGGGAGCTGTTTTTT. Protein product: CASSLTSGATNTGELFF.

V usage is TRBV29-1 and J usage is TRBJ2-7; 9 bases agree with TRBD1. The CDR3 length is 13 residues. The junction had 3 bases not matched to a gene; V was cut back by 2 bases and J by 4 bases. Per the germline V gene, CDR1 is SQVTM and CDR2 is ANQGSEA. In DNA, the CDR3 is TGCAGCGTTGAATGGACAGGGGTTTACGAGCAGTACTTC. Protein: CSVEWTGVYEQYF.

This chain connects TRBV30 to TRBJ2-5, with 10 bases lining up with TRBD1. The assigned J gene may be wrong: the sequence end matches TRBJ2-7 better. In germline, CDR1 is GTSNPN, CDR2 SVGIG (reference sequence). The CDR3 contains 13 residues. The CDR3 sequence: CAWSVRTGGEQYF. The CDR3 DNA reads as TGTGCCTGGAGTGTAAGGACAGGGGGCGAGCAGTACTTC.

The chain is built from TRBV10-1 and TRBJ2-1; D possibly corresponds to TRBD2 (5 bases). This CDR3 has 13 amino acids. Germline CDR1 reads WNHNN; CDR2 reads SYGVQD (reference sequence). The CDR3 spells CAASTGLYNEQFF. CDR3 DNA: TGCGCAGCATCGACCGGACTCTACAATGAGCAGTTCTTC.

This clone has only a few counts. V is TRBV15 and J is TRBJ2-3; 13 bases fit TRBD2. The V and J ends lost 9 bases and 5 bases, in that order; junction bases with no gene match: 14. Germline lookup yields CDR1 LNHNV and CDR2 YYDKDF (reference sequence). There are 17 residues in the CDR3. DNA for the CDR3: TGTGCCACTGGGAGGGAGACTAGCGGGGGGCTTGGAGATACGCAGTATTTT. The encoded protein is CATGRETSGGLGDTQYF.

V is TRBV28 and J is TRBJ1-1, with D perhaps TRBD1 (6 bases). Trimming removed 2 bases from V and 4 bases from J, with 11 bases in between. Germline lookup yields CDR1 MDHEN and CDR2 SYDVKM. CDR3 length equals 14 residues. The CDR3 here is CASSLQGLGTEAFF. CDR3 bases: TGTGCCAGCAGTTTACAGGGGCTCGGCACTGAAGCTTTCTTT.

This clone was detected a few times. This chain joins TRBV10-2 and TRBJ2-3; TRBD2 might be the D (7 bases). Trimming stripped 8 bases from V and 1 base from J, with 13 bases between. CDR1 and CDR2 from the germline V gene are WSHSY and SAAADI. The CDR3 contains 14 residues. CDR3 DNA: TGCGCCAGCGGCTTGCGGGGGCGCACAGATACGCAGTATTTT. Residues: CASGLRGRTDTQYF.

This clone was seen more than once but under ten times. The chain is built from TRBV5-6 and TRBJ2-7; 8 bases fit TRBD1. After removal of 5 bases from V and 3 bases from J, the junction contained 4 bases not matched to a gene. CDR1 and CDR2 from the germline V gene are SGHDT and YYEEEE. This CDR3 spans 13 amino acids. As DNA, the CDR3 is TGTGCCAGCAGTCGGGACAGGATCTACGAGCAGTACTTC. It specifies CASSRDRIYEQYF.

Regarding this clone: Relative to the germline gene, one junction end is altered; a read error may explain this. This chain links TRBV14 with TRBJ2-7; D perhaps matches TRBD1 (5 bases). Germline CDR1 and CDR2: SGHDN and FVKESK. There are 15 residues in the CDR3. CDR3 region: CASGQFPKGLGEQYF. In nucleotides, the CDR3 is TGTGCCAGCGGCCAGTTCCCTAAGGGGCTCGGCGAGCAGTACTTC.

This clone was observed a handful of times. The chain couples TRBV6-5 to TRBJ1-1, with no clear D. V lost 5 bases and J lost 5, with 15 bases in between. The CDR3 loop spans 14 amino acids. CDR1 and CDR2 (germline): MNHEY, SVGAGI. CDR3: CASSEYGVWTEAFF. The CDR3 DNA reads as TGTGCCAGCAGTGAATACGGGGTTTGGACTGAAGCTTTCTTT.

This clone was counted a few times. The chain is built from TRBV5-6 and TRBJ2-5; TRBD2 might be the D (5 bases). The V and J ends lost 1 base and 1 base respectively, with 8 bases between them. CDR3 length: 14 amino acids. Germline V gene data show CDR1 as SGHDT and CDR2 as YYEEEE. The CDR3 region is CASSLTSGQETQYF. CDR3 DNA sequence: TGTGCCAGCAGCTTGACTAGTGGCCAAGAGACCCAGTACTTC.

The rearrangement uses TRBV4-1 and TRBJ2-3, with 10 positions matching TRBD2. V lost 4 bases to trimming and J lost 6 bases; unmatched junction nucleotides: 4. From germline, CDR1 is MGHRA and CDR2 YSYEKL. The CDR3 has 14 residues. The CDR3 loop is CASSPGTSVDTQYF. CDR3 bases: TGCGCCAGCAGCCCCGGGACTAGCGTCGATACGCAGTATTTT.

The chain combines TRBV29-1 with TRBJ2-5; 8 nucleotides line up with TRBD2. In germline, CDR1 is SQVTM, CDR2 ANQGSEA. With V trimmed by 3 bases and J by 4 bases, 7 bases remained unmatched. The CDR3 spans 14 residues. The CDR3 here is CSVDAGGPGETQYF. Written as DNA, the CDR3 is TGCAGCGTTGATGCGGGGGGCCCGGGAGAGACCCAGTACTTC.

The chain is built from TRBV7-2 and TRBJ2-5; 13 bases line up with TRBD2. CDR3 length: 15 amino acids. The germline gives CDR1 SGHTA, CDR2 FQGNSA. After removal of 2 bases from V and 7 bases from J, the junction contained 4 bases not matched to a gene. CDR3: CASSLTSGGAGTQYF. The CDR3 region has the DNA TGTGCCAGCAGCTTAACTAGCGGGGGGGCGGGGACCCAGTACTTC. Together with reference TRBV7-2 and TRBJ2-5, the CDR3 gives the full variable domain: GAGVSQSPSNKVTEKGKDVELRCDPISGHTALYWYRQSLGQGLEFLIYFQGNSAPDKSGLPSDRFSAERTGGSVSTLTIQRTQQEDSAVYLCASSLTSGGAGTQYFGPGTRLLVL.

CDR3 amino acids: CASSLVGTSGGAAHEQYF. CDR3 DNA sequence: TGTGCCAGCAGCTTAGTTGGGACTAGCGGGGGCGCCGCCCACGAGCAGTACTTC. The rearrangement uses TRBV7-8 and TRBJ2-7; TRBD2 agrees at 14 bases. Unmatched junction bases numbered 10, after V lost 1 base and J lost 5 bases. CDR1 SGHVS and CDR2 FQNEAQ come from the germline V gene. The CDR3 is made up of 18 amino acids.

The chain has TRBV28 and TRBJ2-7; 7 bases align to TRBD1. The germline V gene encodes CDR1 MDHEN and CDR2 SYDVKM. The CDR3 loop spans 14 amino acids. V lost 10 bases and J lost 2; bases outside the gene matches: 11. DNA of the CDR3: TGTGCCACCTACCAGGACAGGCTTACCTACGAGCAGTACTTC. Amino acid sequence: CATYQDRLTYEQYF.

J is TRBJ2-3 and V is TRBV15, with a weak D call TRBD1 (6 bases). This CDR3 has 15 residues. Trimming took off 3 bases at V and 3 bases at J, with 13 bases between the two ends. Germline CDR1 and CDR2: LNHNV and YYDKDF (reference sequence). This CDR3 is CATSREDSNTDTQYF. Written as DNA, the CDR3 is TGTGCCACCAGCAGGGAGGACAGCAATACAGATACGCAGTATTTT. The full variable domain, completed using reference TRBV15 and TRBJ2-3, is DAMVIQNPRYQVTQFGKPVTLSCSQTLNHNVMYWYQQKSSQAPKLLFHYYDKDFNNEADTPDNFQSRRPNTSFCFLDIRSPGLGDTAMYLCATSREDSNTDTQYFGPGTRLTVL.

This clone was observed a handful of times. CDR3: CASSEDDRDTEAFF. The CDR3 DNA is TGTGCCAGCAGTGAGGATGACAGGGACACTGAAGCTTTCTTT. The rearrangement joins TRBV6-1 to TRBJ1-1; TRBD1 matches 7 bases. The ends lost 3 bases at V and 3 bases at J; junction bases unmatched: 4. Germline-derived CDR1 and CDR2 are MNHNS and SASEGT. The CDR3 is made up of 14 amino acids.

The rearrangement joins TRBV11-3 to TRBJ2-7, with 9 nucleotides matching TRBD1. V lost 3 bases to trimming and J lost 5 bases; unmatched junction nucleotides: 20. The length of the CDR3 is 19 residues. Germline lookup yields CDR1 SGHNT and CDR2 YENEEA. CDR3 protein: CASSFGDPWSGTGCHEQYF. CDR3 bases: TGTGCCAGCAGCTTTGGGGACCCGTGGTCGGGGACAGGGTGCCACGAGCAGTACTTC.

A few counts support this clone. The chain joins TRBV30 to TRBJ2-1; D is uncertain. Germline lookup yields CDR1 GTSNPN and CDR2 SVGIG (reference sequence). Trimming removed 0 bases at V and 12 bases at J, with 12 bases between. CDR3 size: 12 residues. The CDR3 bases are TGTGCCTGGAGTGTACTCAGAGGAGTGCAGTTCTTC. It yields the protein CAWSVLRGVQFF.

In DNA form, the CDR3 reads TGCAGCGTTGAAGCAGGAGAAAAACTGTTTTTT. Translating gives CSVEAGEKLFF. This chain joins TRBV29-1 and TRBJ1-4; D call uncertain. Germline loops: CDR1 SQVTM, CDR2 ANQGSEA. The CDR3 covers 11 residues. V lost 1 base and J 8 bases, leaving 5 bases between the germline ends. Filled out from reference TRBV29-1 and TRBJ1-4, the complete variable domain reads SAVISQKPSRDICQRGTSLTIQCQVDSQVTMMFWYRQQPGQSLTLIATANQGSEATYESGFVIDKFPISRPNLTFSTLTVSNMSPEDSSIYLCSVEAGEKLFFGSGTQLSVL.

The chain combines TRBV5-8 with TRBJ2-3; D is uncertain. V shed 0 bases and J shed 0 bases, with 8 bases lying between them. The CDR3 totals 15 residues. Germline loops: CDR1 SGHTS, CDR2 YDEGEE. Here the CDR3 DNA reads TGTGCCAGCAGCTTGGCCCAAGCTAGCACAGATACGCAGTATTTT. Its translation: CASSLAQASTDTQYF.

This clone has just a few counts. The chain couples TRBV7-9 to TRBJ1-1, with D perhaps TRBD1 (5 bases). Between the trimmed V and J ends, which lost 5 bases and 1 base, there was a span of 11 bases. Germline V CDR1 and CDR2: SEHNR, FQNEAQ (reference sequence). The CDR3 is 14 amino acids. The CDR3 nucleotides read TGTGCCAGCAGCCTAAGACAGCAGAACACTGAAGCTTTCTTT. Translation gives CASSLRQQNTEAFF.

This chain joins TRBV5-1 and TRBJ2-2; possibly TRBD2 for D (6 bases). Trimming shortened V by 2 bases and J by 3 bases, and 14 bases separated the two germline ends. Germline-derived CDR1 and CDR2 are SGHRS and YFSETQ. The CDR3 is 16 residues long. This CDR3 is CASSLGGGADTGELFF. CDR3 sequence (DNA): TGCGCCAGCAGCTTAGGAGGAGGGGCGGACACCGGGGAGCTGTTTTTT.

The CDR3 loop is CASSAPVSRWPYNEQFF. The CDR3 bases are TGTGCCAGTAGTGCTCCGGTCTCTAGGTGGCCCTACAATGAGCAGTTCTTC. The rearrangement joins TRBV19 to TRBJ2-1; D not resolved. This CDR3 has 17 amino acids. V was trimmed by 5 bases and J by 2 bases, leaving 19 bases between them. The germline CDR1 and CDR2 sequences are LNHDA and SQIVND (reference sequence).

This clone was detected only a few times. V gene TRBV27 combines with J gene TRBJ1-5; TRBD1 matches 8 bases. This CDR3 spans 15 amino acids. Germline trimming cut 5 bases from V and 7 bases from J; bases unmatched to any gene: 10. The germline CDR1 and CDR2 sequences are MNHEY and SMNVEV (reference sequence). As DNA, the CDR3 is TGTGCCAGCAGTGCCCGGACAGGGAGCGGGCAGCCCCAGCATTTT. Protein: CASSARTGSGQPQHF.